One TCR beta chain is described in this entry. Germline V gene sequence: CDR1 SGDLS, CDR2 YYNGEE. Trimming cost V 5 bases and J 1 base, with 19 bases left between them. The length of the CDR3 is 16 residues. The record originates from a study of T-cell reconstitution after alpha-beta-depleted transplantation in children. Library preparation (for TCRbeta) was performed with unique molecular identifiers. TCRdb reanalysed the PCR reads using MiXCR and keeps one entry per CDR3 protein. The sample has 500,000 to 600,000 distinct CDR3 sequences, about 16% seen once. The sample was PBMCs from the stem cell graft donor, taken from the stem cell graft. The source of this sequence is a human donor who donated a stem cell graft to a child with acute lymphoblastic leukemia. The chain joins TRBV9 to TRBJ2-7; D is possibly TRBD1 (6 bases). The CDR3: CASSSVQGIRSYEQYF. The DNA for the CDR3 is TGTGCCAGCAGTTCCGTACAGGGTATCCGGTCCTACGAGCAGTACTTC.